One and the same sample provided the 12 T cell receptor beta chains below, sequenced in a study of regulatory T cells in long-lasting Graves disease (dated by TCRdb to the early 2020s). The library came from multiplex PCR. Reads for this sample came from an Illumina HiSeq 4000. CDR3 regions were amplified by Arm-PCR with iRepertoire HTBI primers to construct TCR beta libraries. The public reads were reanalyzed by TCRdb: fastp trimming at Q25, MiXCR alignment, in-frame beta chains only. Each CDR3 protein appears once, grouped with its most common genes and DNA. This sample lists 400,000 to 500,000 distinct CDR3 sequences; 20% to 25% were detected once. Of the sample, about 13% falls within the top ten clones. The intended sense of this specimen's time point label: persistent/refractory GD, antithyroid drugs over 5 years with positive TRAb. For both TCR sequencing and RNA sequencing, RNA was extracted from PBMCs in TRIzol.

The source material was peripheral blood mononuclear cells (PBMCs), sampled when the disease was refractory, from a patient treated with antithyroid drugs. The receptors derive from a female donor with Graves disease.

Comments on this clonotype: Since a much larger clone is just one base distant, this may be a read error. The chain has TRBV27 and TRBJ2-7; D possibly corresponds to TRBD2 (6 bases). V gave up 5 bases and J gave up 2 bases, with 13 bases separating them. Looked up from germline, CDR1 is MNHEY and CDR2 is SMNVEV (reference sequence). The CDR3 spans 14 residues. CDR3 loop: CASSPLGGTYEQYF. The CDR3, as DNA: TGTGCCAGCAGTCCCTTGGGGGGAACCTACGAGCAGTACTTC.

The count of this clonotype is one. This chain connects TRBV9 to TRBJ2-7; possibly TRBD1 for D (6 bases). CDR1 is SGDLS and CDR2 is YYNGEE in the germline V gene. The CDR3 contains 15 residues. The ends were cut back, 4 bases at V and 3 bases at J, with 17 bases in the middle. The CDR3 nucleotides read TGTGCCAGCAGCCCTTCCAACCTGGACAGCTACGAGCAGTACTTC. Its translation: CASSPSNLDSYEQYF. Complete variable domain (other parts from reference TRBV9 and TRBJ2-7): DSGVTQTPKHLITATGQRVTLRCSPRSGDLSVYWYQQSLDQGLQFLIQYYNGEERAKGNILERFSAQQFPDLHSELNLSSLELGDSALYFCASSPSNLDSYEQYFGPGTRLTVT.

The chain joins TRBV20-1 to TRBJ1-2; 8 bases are shared with TRBD1. CDR3 length equals 14 residues. V was clipped by 3 bases and J by 4 bases; unmatched bases: 7. The germline V gene encodes CDR1 DFQATT and CDR2 SNEGSKA (reference sequence). CDR3 loop: CSASQGARAYGYTF. The CDR3 DNA reads as TGCAGTGCTAGCCAGGGGGCGCGGGCCTATGGCTACACCTTC.

The chain recombines TRBV28 with TRBJ2-7; 7 bases match TRBD1. The germline V gene has CDR1 MDHEN and CDR2 SYDVKM. This CDR3 has 14 amino acids. The V and J ends lost 8 bases and 8 bases, in that order; junction bases with no gene match: 15. CDR3 sequence (DNA): TGTGCCAGCGGACCGGGACAGCCTTTAGACAAGCAGTACTTC. Translated: CASGPGQPLDKQYF.

The chain links TRBV18 to TRBJ2-6, with D hard to call. Germline CDR1 reads KGHSH; CDR2 reads LQKENI. Trimming took 0 bases from V and 0 from J, leaving 6 bases between them. The CDR3 sequence is 16 residues long. CDR3: CASSPPIHSGANVLTF. DNA of the CDR3: TGTGCCAGCTCACCACCAATTCACTCTGGGGCCAACGTCCTGACTTTC.

Ten or more counts support this clonotype. Here the CDR3 reads CASRGHGGENTEAFF. The CDR3 region has the DNA TGTGCCAGTCGGGGACACGGTGGGGAGAACACTGAAGCTTTCTTT. The chain has TRBV12-3 or TRBV12-4 and TRBJ1-1, with TRBD1 as a possible D gene (6 bases). V lost 9 bases and J 1 base, leaving 18 bases between the germline ends. The CDR3 is 15 amino acids.

This clonotype has a count of ten or more. The V call is TRBV20-1, the J call TRBJ2-4; D not resolved. The V and J ends lost 7 bases and 2 bases respectively, with 18 bases between them. Germline loops: CDR1 DFQATT, CDR2 SNEGSKA (reference sequence). CDR3 size: 15 residues. As DNA, the CDR3 is TGCAGTGTTTACCCGACGGTGGCGACCAAAAACATTCAGTACTTC. Amino acid sequence: CSVYPTVATKNIQYF.

Note on this clonotype: This may arise from a read error, as a much more abundant clone is one base away. As the CDR3 is not closed by the conserved phenylalanine or tryptophan, this likely results from a read error. The chain links TRBV29-1 to TRBJ1-1, with 10 bases lining up with TRBD1. J lost 5 bases, V lost 7 bases, and 13 bases had no gene match. Germline V lookup: CDR1 SQVTM, CDR2 ANQGSEA. The CDR3 is 15 residues long. The DNA for the CDR3 is TGCAGCGCTGGGGGGCGACAGGGGGCGCTTACTGAAGCTTTCGTT. Translated, it gives CSAGGRQGALTEAFV.

A few counts support this clonotype. The chain combines TRBV3-1 with TRBJ2-2; tentatively, D is TRBD1 or TRBD2 (5 bases each). Trimming shortened V by 2 bases and J by 0 bases, and 10 bases separated the two germline ends. CDR1 LGHDT and CDR2 YNNKEL come from the germline V gene (reference sequence). This CDR3 is built from 16 residues. The CDR3 here is CASSQTGPSNTGELFF. The DNA of the CDR3 is TGTGCCAGCAGCCAAACGGGACCGTCGAACACCGGGGAGCTGTTTTTT.

This clonotype was detected ten times or more. The chain has TRBV28 and TRBJ2-7, with D maybe TRBD2 (6 bases). V dropped 3 bases and J dropped 0 bases, with 12 bases sitting between them. The germline V gene has CDR1 MDHEN and CDR2 SYDVKM. The CDR3 has 15 amino acids. The CDR3 here is CASSFGGRNSYEQYF. CDR3 nucleotides: TGTGCCAGCAGTTTTGGAGGGCGGAACTCCTACGAGCAGTACTTC.

The rearrangement uses TRBV20-1 and TRBJ2-2; 11 bases line up with TRBD1. The CDR3 runs to 18 residues. Germline-derived CDR1 and CDR2 are DFQATT and SNEGSKA (reference sequence). J was trimmed by 3 bases and V by 6 bases; bases with no gene match: 15. The CDR3: CSAPDRGRLAGHTGELFF. The CDR3 bases are TGCAGTGCCCCGGACAGGGGGCGGCTAGCGGGACACACCGGGGAGCTGTTTTTT.

This clonotype was observed a few times. The CDR3 DNA is TGTGCCAGCAGCCCGACTAGCGGGGGGTCCTACGAGCAGTACTTC. This encodes CASSPTSGGSYEQYF. This chain links TRBV12-3 or TRBV12-4 with TRBJ2-7; TRBD2 aligns across 13 bases. This CDR3 has 15 amino acids. V lost 6 bases and J lost 1; bases outside the gene matches: 3.